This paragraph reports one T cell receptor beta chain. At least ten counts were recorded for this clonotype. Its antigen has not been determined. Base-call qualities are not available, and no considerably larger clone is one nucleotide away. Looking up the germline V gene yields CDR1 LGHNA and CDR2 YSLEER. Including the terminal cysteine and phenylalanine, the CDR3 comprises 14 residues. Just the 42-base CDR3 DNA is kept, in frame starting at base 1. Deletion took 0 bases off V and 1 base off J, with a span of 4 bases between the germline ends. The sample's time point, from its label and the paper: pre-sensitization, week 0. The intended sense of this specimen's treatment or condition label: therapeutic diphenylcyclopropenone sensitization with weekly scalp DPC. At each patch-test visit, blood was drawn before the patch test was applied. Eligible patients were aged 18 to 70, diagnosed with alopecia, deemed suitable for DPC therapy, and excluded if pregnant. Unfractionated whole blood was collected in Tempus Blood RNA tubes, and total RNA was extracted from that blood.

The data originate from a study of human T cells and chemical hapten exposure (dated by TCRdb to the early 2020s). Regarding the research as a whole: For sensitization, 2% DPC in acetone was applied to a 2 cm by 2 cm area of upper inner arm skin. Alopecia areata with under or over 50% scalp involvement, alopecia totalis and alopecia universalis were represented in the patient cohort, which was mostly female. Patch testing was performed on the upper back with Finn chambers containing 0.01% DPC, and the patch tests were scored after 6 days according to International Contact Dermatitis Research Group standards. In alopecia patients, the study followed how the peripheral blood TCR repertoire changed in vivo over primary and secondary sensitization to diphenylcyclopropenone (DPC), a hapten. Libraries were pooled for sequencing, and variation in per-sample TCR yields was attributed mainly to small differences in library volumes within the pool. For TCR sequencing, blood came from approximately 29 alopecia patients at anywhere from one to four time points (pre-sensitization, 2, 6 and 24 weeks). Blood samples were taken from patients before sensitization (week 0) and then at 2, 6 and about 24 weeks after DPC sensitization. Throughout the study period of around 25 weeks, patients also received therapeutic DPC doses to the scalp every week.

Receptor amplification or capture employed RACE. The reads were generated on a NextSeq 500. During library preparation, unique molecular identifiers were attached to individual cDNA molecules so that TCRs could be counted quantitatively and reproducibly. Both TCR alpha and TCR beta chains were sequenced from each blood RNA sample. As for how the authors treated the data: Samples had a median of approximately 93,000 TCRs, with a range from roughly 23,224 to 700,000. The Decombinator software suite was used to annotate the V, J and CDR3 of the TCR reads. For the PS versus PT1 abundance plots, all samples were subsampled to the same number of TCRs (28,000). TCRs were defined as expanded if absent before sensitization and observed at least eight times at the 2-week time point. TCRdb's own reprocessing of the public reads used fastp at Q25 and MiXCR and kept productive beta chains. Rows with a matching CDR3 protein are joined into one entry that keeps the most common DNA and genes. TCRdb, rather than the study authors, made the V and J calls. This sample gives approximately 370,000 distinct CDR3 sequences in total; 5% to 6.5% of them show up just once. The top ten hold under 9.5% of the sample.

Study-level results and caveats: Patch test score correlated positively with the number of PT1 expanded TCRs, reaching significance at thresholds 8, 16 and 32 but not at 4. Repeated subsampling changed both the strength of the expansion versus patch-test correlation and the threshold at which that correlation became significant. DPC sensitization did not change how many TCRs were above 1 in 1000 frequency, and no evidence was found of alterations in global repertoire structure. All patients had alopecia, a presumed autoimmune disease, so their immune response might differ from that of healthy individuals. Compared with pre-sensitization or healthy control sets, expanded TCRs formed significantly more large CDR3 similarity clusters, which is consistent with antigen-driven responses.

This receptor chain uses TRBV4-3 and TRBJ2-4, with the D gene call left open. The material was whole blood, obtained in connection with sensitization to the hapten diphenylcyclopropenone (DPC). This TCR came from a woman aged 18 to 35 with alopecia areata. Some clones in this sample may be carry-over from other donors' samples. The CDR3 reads CASSQDLAKNIQYF. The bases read TGCGCCAGCAGCCAAGATCTGGCCAAAAACATTCAGTACTTC.